The clone carrying this T cell receptor (beta chain) appeared a single time. In blood CD8+ and CD4+ T cells, TCR beta underwent sequencing. Bulk CD8+ and CD4+ cells came from magnetic negative isolation; CD8+ TEMRA by FACS. CDR1 and CDR2 from the germline V gene are LGHNA and YSLEER. Deletions cut 0 bases from V and 10 bases from J, with 13 bases between. This CDR3 contains 14 residues. When the RNA was reverse transcribed, random hexamers were used with an input of about 0.5 to 1 ug. A multiplex approach, immunoSEQ multiplex PCR, amplified TCR beta CDR3 across 54 Vbeta and 13 Jbeta. TCRdb re-called the immunoSEQ multiplex PCR reads with MiXCR, one entry per CDR3 protein. The table records 67,000 or so distinct CDR3 sequences, roughly 93% of them present only once. The sample originates from a study of CD8 T cells in Susac syndrome. Background on the study: When their blood was taken, the Susac syndrome patients had either not yet had any therapy, were taking corticosteroids, or were taking intravenous immunoglobulin alone.

The sequenced sample was CD4+ T cells from PBMCs. The clonotype originates from a human donor with Susac syndrome. The chain employs TRBV4-3 and TRBJ2-1; D call uncertain. The CDR3 nucleotides are TGCGCCAGCAGCCAAGATCGGTGGAGAGCCGAGCAGTTCTTC. It specifies CASSQDRWRAEQFF.